Shown below are 23 T cell receptor beta chains from a single sample sequenced in a study of blood T cell repertoires in COVID-19. Using immunoSEQ multiplex PCR, the repertoire was profiled, and TCRdb retains in-frame clones only, with some absent. The table has around 250,000 clones, about 86% seen once. The sequenced sample was PBMCs or T cells enriched from blood (not recorded which). These receptors all stem from a man aged 25 to 40 with acute COVID-19.

The chain uses TRBV6-5 and TRBJ1-1; the D gene is possibly TRBD1 (5 bases). The CDR3 extends over 13 amino acids. In germline, CDR1 is MNHEY, CDR2 SVGAGI. Trimming removed 10 bases at V and 0 bases at J, with 12 bases between. The CDR3 bases are TGTGCCACCGTGACGGACATGAACACTGAAGCTTTCTTT. It is translated as CATVTDMNTEAFF.

The rearrangement joins TRBV11-2 to TRBJ1-2, with TRBD1 matching over 9 bases. The CDR3 covers 14 residues. J was trimmed by 8 bases and V by 4 bases; bases with no gene match: 8. Germline V gene data show CDR1 as SGHAT and CDR2 as FQNNGV. In DNA, the CDR3 is TGTGCCAGCAGCTCAGTCGGACAGGGGATCGGCTACACCTTC. It translates to CASSSVGQGIGYTF.

This clone was seen only a few times. The chain recombines TRBV7-3 with TRBJ2-7; D not resolved. V was cut by 5 bases and J by 4 bases, with 3 bases left in between. This CDR3 has 10 amino acids. CDR1 is SGHTA, CDR2 FQGTGA, per germline. As DNA, the CDR3 is TGTGCCAGCAGCCCATACGAGCAGTACGTC. Translation: CASSPYEQYV.

V usage is TRBV9 and J usage is TRBJ2-2; 11 bases are a match to TRBD2. The CDR3 length is 20 residues. The J segment lost 2 bases and the V segment lost 2 bases, leaving 14 bases of the junction unmatched. Germline-derived CDR1 and CDR2 are SGDLS and YYNGEE. The CDR3 coding sequence is TGTGCCAGCAGCGTTTTGACTAGCGGGGCCCCCCAGAGAAACACCGGGGAGCTGTTTTTT. This sequence encodes CASSVLTSGAPQRNTGELFF.

The chain carries TRBV3-1 (or the pseudogene TRBV3-2) and TRBJ2-1; 7 positions agree with TRBD2. V dropped 3 bases and J dropped 5; count of bases not matched to a gene: 7. Germline CDR1 LGHDT, CDR2 YNNKEL (reference sequence). The CDR3 totals 15 residues. Written as DNA, the CDR3 is TGTGCCAGCAGCCACCGGGACGGACTAGACAATGAGCAGTTCTTC. It translates to CASSHRDGLDNEQFF.

This clone was observed a single time. The V call is TRBV19, the J call TRBJ2-2, with a weak D call TRBD1 (6 bases). Trimming cost V 7 bases and J 0 bases, with 12 bases left between them. The CDR3 covers 15 residues. Per germline, CDR1 LNHDA and CDR2 SQIVND (reference sequence). CDR3 nucleotide sequence: TGTGCCAGTACCTTCAGGGGAACGAACACCGGGGAGCTGTTTTTT. As protein: CASTFRGTNTGELFF.

This chain uses TRBV5-4 with TRBJ1-5; D ambiguous. The V and J ends lost 3 bases and 0 bases respectively, with 10 bases between them. CDR1 and CDR2 (germline): SGHNT, YYREEE (reference sequence). The CDR3 loop spans 15 amino acids. Here the CDR3 DNA reads TGTGCCAGCAGCTCTGATCCCTATAGCAATCAGCCCCAGCATTTT. Translation: CASSSDPYSNQPQHF. The entire variable domain, with the rest obtained from reference TRBV5-4 and TRBJ1-5, is as follows: ETGVTQSPTHLIKTRGQQVTLRCSSQSGHNTVSWYQQALGQGPQFIFQYYREEENGRGNFPPRFSGLQFPNYSSELNVNALELDDSALYLCASSSDPYSNQPQHFGDGTRLSIL.

The genes are TRBV5-4 and TRBJ2-1; 8 bases match TRBD1. The CDR3 contains 17 residues. Trimming at V came to 3 bases and at J to 6 bases, leaving 14 bases not matched to a gene. Per the germline V gene, CDR1 is SGHNT and CDR2 is YYREEE (reference sequence). As DNA, the CDR3 is TGTGCCAGCAGCTCCACTTCCCCCGGGACAGGACGCAATGAGCAGTTCTTC. This gives the protein CASSSTSPGTGRNEQFF.

The genes are TRBV9 and TRBJ1-6, with D maybe TRBD1 (5 bases). Germline V CDR1 and CDR2: SGDLS, YYNGEE. Between the trimmed V and J ends, which lost 0 bases and 6 bases, there was a span of 7 bases. The CDR3 loop spans 14 amino acids. The DNA of the CDR3 is TGTGCCAGCAGCGTAGAAGACAGTAATTCACCCCTCCACTTT. Protein sequence: CASSVEDSNSPLHF. The whole variable domain, remainder taken from reference TRBV9 and TRBJ1-6, is DSGVTQTPKHLITATGQRVTLRCSPRSGDLSVYWYQQSLDQGLQFLIQYYNGEERAKGNILERFSAQQFPDLHSELNLSSLELGDSALYFCASSVEDSNSPLHFGNGTRLTVT.

This clone showed up just a few times. This chain connects TRBV5-1 to TRBJ1-2; 7 bases match TRBD1. The CDR3 runs to 16 residues. The V gene's germline CDR1 is SGHRS and CDR2 YFSETQ. The V segment lost 6 bases and the J segment 0 bases; nucleotides outside the gene matches: 11. For the CDR3, the DNA is TGCGCCAGCACCCCTCGGACAGGCGCTACTAACTATGGCTACACCTTC. Its protein is CASTPRTGATNYGYTF.

This chain links TRBV7-6 with TRBJ2-2; maybe TRBD2 (5 bases). CDR3 size: 17 residues. V lost 0 bases to trimming and J lost 0 bases, with 11 bases between them. Germline V gene data show CDR1 as SGHVS and CDR2 as FNYEAQ. In DNA form, the CDR3 reads TGTGCCAGCAGCTTAGCGCAGGCGGGCGCGAACACCGGGGAGCTGTTTTTT. Protein product: CASSLAQAGANTGELFF.

The rearrangement joins TRBV7-2 to TRBJ1-1; D may be TRBD1 (5 bases). CDR1 is SGHTA, CDR2 FQGNSA, per germline. Trimming removed 0 bases at V and 6 bases at J, with 14 bases between. CDR3 length: 15 amino acids. The CDR3 DNA sequence: TGTGCCAGCAGCTTAGCCGGGGGAAGGACGGCTGAAGCTTTCTTT. It encodes CASSLAGGRTAEAFF.

This chain links TRBV10-3 with TRBJ1-2, with 7 bases matching TRBD1. V was pared by 3 bases and J by 4 bases, with 2 bases of the junction left unmatched. Germline lookup yields CDR1 ENHRY and CDR2 SYGVKD. This CDR3 is built from 13 residues. CDR3 protein: CAISEGGSYGYTF. CDR3 coding DNA: TGTGCCATCAGTGAAGGGGGCAGCTATGGCTACACCTTC.

This clone was seen more than once but under ten times. The chain couples TRBV19 to TRBJ2-5; 8 bases map to TRBD2. V was pared by 4 bases and J by 1 base, with 8 bases of the junction left unmatched. Germline assignment: CDR1 LNHDA and CDR2 SQIVND (reference sequence). This CDR3 has 16 residues. CDR3 protein: CASSTLFAGGQETQYF. The CDR3, as DNA: TGTGCCAGTAGTACACTTTTCGCGGGGGGCCAAGAGACCCAGTACTTC.

To note about this clone: The sample contains more than one DNA sequence encoding this CDR3. V gene TRBV28 combines with J gene TRBJ1-2, with D unclear. Germline values: CDR1 MDHEN, CDR2 SYDVKM. The V end lost 1 base, the J end lost 4 bases, and 7 bases lay between the germline ends. This CDR3 spans 13 amino acids. CDR3 sequence (DNA): TGTGCCAGCAGTTTATCCGGGGTCTATGGCTACACCTTC. The encoded protein is CASSLSGVYGYTF.

This sequence joins TRBV30 and TRBJ1-5; D is undetermined. V was trimmed by 0 bases and J by 7 bases, leaving 10 bases between them. The germline gives CDR1 GTSNPN, CDR2 SVGIG (reference sequence). The CDR3 consists of 13 residues. CDR3 residues: CAWSVQAQQPQHF. In DNA, the CDR3 is TGTGCCTGGAGTGTCCAGGCCCAACAGCCCCAGCATTTT.

The count of this clone is one. One end of the junction does not line up with germline, which may come from a read error. The chain has TRBV5-1 and TRBJ2-1, with 11 bases aligning to TRBD2. This CDR3 is built from 16 residues. CDR1 SGHRS and CDR2 YFSETQ come from the germline V gene. The CDR3 coding sequence is TGTGCCAGCAGTTATCCGGGACTAGCGGCTTACAATGAGCAGTTCTTC. Residues: CASSYPGLAAYNEQFF.

The chain employs TRBV27 and TRBJ2-7; D might be TRBD2 (6 bases). Germline values: CDR1 MNHEY, CDR2 SMNVEV (reference sequence). CDR3 length: 9 amino acids. The CDR3 sequence: CASLTRLSV. CDR3 DNA: TGTGCCAGCCTGACTAGGCTGAGCGTC.

The chain carries TRBV24-1 and TRBJ2-3; D not resolved. Trimming took 2 bases from V and 4 from J, leaving 9 bases between them. The CDR3 sequence is 14 residues long. CDR1 KGHDR and CDR2 SFDVKD come from the germline V gene. The CDR3 DNA reads TGTGCCACCAGTGATTCTGGCGAGGCAGATACGCAGTATTTT. Translating gives CATSDSGEADTQYF.

The rearrangement uses TRBV5-8 and TRBJ1-2; perhaps TRBD1 as D (6 bases). From germline, CDR1 is SGHTS and CDR2 YDEGEE. Trimming took off 2 bases at V and 2 bases at J, with 13 bases between the two ends. The CDR3 spans 15 residues. The CDR3 spells CASSLEQGVNYGYTF. In DNA, the CDR3 is TGTGCCAGCAGCTTAGAACAGGGTGTAAACTATGGCTACACCTTC.

The V and J genes are TRBV11-3 and TRBJ2-1; D ambiguous. CDR3 length equals 11 residues. V lost 3 bases to trimming and J lost 5 bases, with 2 bases between them. Per the germline V gene, CDR1 is SGHNT and CDR2 is YENEEA. Here the CDR3 reads CASSFNNEQFF. For the CDR3, the DNA is TGTGCCAGCAGCTTCAACAATGAGCAGTTCTTC. Looking up the rest from reference TRBV11-3 and TRBJ2-1 gives the full variable domain: EAGVVQSPRYKIIEKKQPVAFWCNPISGHNTLYWYLQNLGQGPELLIRYENEEAVDDSQLPKDRFSAERLKGVDSTLKIQPAELGDSAVYLCASSFNNEQFFGPGTRLTVL.

This sequence joins TRBV6-2 or TRBV6-3 and TRBJ2-7, with 9 bases that match TRBD1. J was trimmed by 4 bases and V by 2 bases; bases with no gene match: 0. Germline CDR1 and CDR2: MNHEY and SVGEGT. The CDR3 is made up of 13 amino acids. CDR3 amino acids: CASSYDRGYEQYV. DNA for the CDR3: TGTGCCAGCAGTTACGACAGGGGGTACGAGCAGTACGTC.

This rearrangement joins TRBV18 to TRBJ1-2; 8 positions agree with TRBD1. Per germline, CDR1 KGHSH and CDR2 LQKENI. The V and J ends lost 3 bases and 4 bases, in that order; junction bases with no gene match: 1. This CDR3 comprises 13 residues. CDR3 amino acids: CASSPDRGYGYTF. The CDR3 DNA is TGTGCCAGCTCACCCGACAGGGGCTATGGCTACACCTTC.